This T cell receptor beta chain was captured by sequencing in a study of blood T cell repertoires in COVID-19. Looking at the study overall: PBMCs, B-cell-depleted T cells, or T cells were the source of the cDNA or gDNA that made up the material.

V dropped 0 bases and J dropped 4 bases, with 7 bases sitting between them. This CDR3 is built from 13 residues. The germline CDR1 and CDR2 sequences are SGHRS and YFSETQ. Original processing methods: It was from reference gene primer amplification that nucleated cell counts were estimated. Generated by immunoSEQ multiplex PCR, the TCRdb table keeps only in-frame clones and is missing some. V, J and clone size derive from that table, while D and trimming were established from the DNA sequence. The table shows a few hundred thousand clones, with around 92% occurring only once. The cohort comprised adults aged roughly 18 to 95 years residing in about 25 US areas. A case of COVID-19 had been met by exposed participants within 2 weeks before study entry.

The V and J genes are TRBV5-1 and TRBJ1-1; D gene ambiguous. What was sequenced was PBMCs or T cells enriched from blood (not recorded which). This receptor was obtained from a woman between 50 and 59 years old who had been exposed to COVID-19. The chain's CDR3 is CASSLAEGTEAFF. CDR3 coding DNA: TGCGCCAGCAGCTTGGCCGAGGGCACTGAAGCTTTCTTT.